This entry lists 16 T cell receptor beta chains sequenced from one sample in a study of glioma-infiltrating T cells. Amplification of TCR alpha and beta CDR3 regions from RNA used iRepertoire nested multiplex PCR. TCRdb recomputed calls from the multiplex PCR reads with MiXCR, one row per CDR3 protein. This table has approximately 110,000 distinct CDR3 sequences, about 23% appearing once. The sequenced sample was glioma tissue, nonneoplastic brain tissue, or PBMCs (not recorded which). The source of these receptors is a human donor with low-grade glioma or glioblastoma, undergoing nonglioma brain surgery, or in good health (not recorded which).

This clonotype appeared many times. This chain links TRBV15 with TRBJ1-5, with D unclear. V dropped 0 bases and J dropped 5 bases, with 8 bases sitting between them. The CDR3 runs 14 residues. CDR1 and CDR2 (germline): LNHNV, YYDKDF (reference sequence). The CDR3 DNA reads TGTGCCACCAGCAGAGAGGCAGACTATCAGCCCCAGCATTTT. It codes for CATSREADYQPQHF.

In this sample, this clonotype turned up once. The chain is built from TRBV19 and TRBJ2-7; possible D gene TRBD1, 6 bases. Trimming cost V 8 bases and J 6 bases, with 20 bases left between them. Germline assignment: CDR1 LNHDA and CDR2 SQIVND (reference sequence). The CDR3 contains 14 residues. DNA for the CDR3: TGTGCCAGTCCTACCCAGGGGCCAGTTACCGAGCAGTACTTC. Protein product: CASPTQGPVTEQYF.

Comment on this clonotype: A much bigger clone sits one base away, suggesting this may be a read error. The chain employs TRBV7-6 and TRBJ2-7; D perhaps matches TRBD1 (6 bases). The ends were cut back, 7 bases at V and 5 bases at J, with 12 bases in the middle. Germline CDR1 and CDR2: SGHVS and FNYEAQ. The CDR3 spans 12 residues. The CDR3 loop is CASTGEGDEQYF. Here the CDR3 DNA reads TGTGCCAGCACCGGAGAGGGGGACGAGCAGTACTTC. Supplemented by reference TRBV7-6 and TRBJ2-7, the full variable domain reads GAGVSQSPRYKVTKRGQDVALRCDPISGHVSLYWYRQALGQGPEFLTYFNYEAQQDKSGLPNDRFSAERPEGSISTLTIQRTEQRDSAMYRCASTGEGDEQYFGPGTRLTVT.

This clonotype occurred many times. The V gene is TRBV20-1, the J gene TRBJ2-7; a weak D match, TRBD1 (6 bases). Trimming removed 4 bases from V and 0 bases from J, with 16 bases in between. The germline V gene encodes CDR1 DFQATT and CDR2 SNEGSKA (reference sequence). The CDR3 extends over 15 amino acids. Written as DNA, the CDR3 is TGCAGTGCTACCCATTTCCAGGGGAGCTCCTACGAGCAGTACTTC. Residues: CSATHFQGSSYEQYF.

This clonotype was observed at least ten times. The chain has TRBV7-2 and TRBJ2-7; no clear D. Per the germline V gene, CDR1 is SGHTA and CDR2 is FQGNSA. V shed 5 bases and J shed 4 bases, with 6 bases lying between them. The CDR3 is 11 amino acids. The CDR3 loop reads CASSQRYEQYF. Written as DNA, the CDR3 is TGTGCCAGCAGCCAGAGATACGAGCAGTACTTC.

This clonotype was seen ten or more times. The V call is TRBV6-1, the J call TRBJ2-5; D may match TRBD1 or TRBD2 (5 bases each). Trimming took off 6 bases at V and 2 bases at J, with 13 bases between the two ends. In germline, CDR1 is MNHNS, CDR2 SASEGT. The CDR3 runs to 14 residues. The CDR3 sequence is CASRRADRQETQYF. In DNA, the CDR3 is TGTGCCAGCAGGCGGGCCGACAGACAAGAGACCCAGTACTTC.

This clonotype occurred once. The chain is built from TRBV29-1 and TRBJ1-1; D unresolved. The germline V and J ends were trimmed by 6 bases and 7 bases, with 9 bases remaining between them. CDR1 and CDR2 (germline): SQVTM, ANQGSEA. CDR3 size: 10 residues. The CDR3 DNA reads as TGCAGCGTCGACTACGTTGAAGCTTTCTTT. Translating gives CSVDYVEAFF.

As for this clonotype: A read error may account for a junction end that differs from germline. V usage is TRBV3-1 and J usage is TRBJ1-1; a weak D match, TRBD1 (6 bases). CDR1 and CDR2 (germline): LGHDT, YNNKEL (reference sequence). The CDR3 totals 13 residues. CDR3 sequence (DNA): TGTGCCAGCAGCCAAATGGGGGACACCGAAGCTTTCTTT. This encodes CASSQMGDTEAFF.

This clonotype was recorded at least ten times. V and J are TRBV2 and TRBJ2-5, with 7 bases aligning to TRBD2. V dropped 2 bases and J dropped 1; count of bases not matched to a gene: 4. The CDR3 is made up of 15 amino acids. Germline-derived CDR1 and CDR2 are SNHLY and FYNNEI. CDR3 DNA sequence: TGTGCCAGCAGTGAACTGCTAGCGGCCCAAGAGACCCAGTACTTC. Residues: CASSELLAAQETQYF.

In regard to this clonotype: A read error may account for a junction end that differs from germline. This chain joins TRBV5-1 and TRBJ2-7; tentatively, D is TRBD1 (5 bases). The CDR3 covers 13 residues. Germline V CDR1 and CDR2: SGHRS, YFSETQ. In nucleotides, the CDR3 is TGCGCCAGCAGCTTGTGGGGCCCCTACGAGAAGTACTTC. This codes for CASSLWGPYEKYF.

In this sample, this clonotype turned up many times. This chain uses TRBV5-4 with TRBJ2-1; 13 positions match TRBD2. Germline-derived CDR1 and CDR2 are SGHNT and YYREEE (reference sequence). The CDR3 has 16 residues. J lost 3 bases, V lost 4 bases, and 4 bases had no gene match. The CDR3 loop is CASSVGLAGYYNEQFF. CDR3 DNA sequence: TGTGCCAGCAGCGTGGGACTAGCGGGGTACTACAATGAGCAGTTCTTC.

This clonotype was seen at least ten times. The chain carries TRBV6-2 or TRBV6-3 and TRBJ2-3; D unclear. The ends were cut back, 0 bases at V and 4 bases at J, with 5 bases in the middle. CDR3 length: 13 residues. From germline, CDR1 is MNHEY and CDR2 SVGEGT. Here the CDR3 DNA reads TGTGCCAGCAGTTACTCGAGCGCAGATACGCAGTATTTT. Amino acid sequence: CASSYSSADTQYF.

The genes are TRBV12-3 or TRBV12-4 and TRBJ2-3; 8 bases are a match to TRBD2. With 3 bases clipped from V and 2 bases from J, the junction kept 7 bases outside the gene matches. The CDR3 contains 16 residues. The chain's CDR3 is CASSFPRTSTTDTQYF. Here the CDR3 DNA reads TGTGCCAGCAGTTTCCCCCGGACTAGCACCACAGATACGCAGTATTTT.

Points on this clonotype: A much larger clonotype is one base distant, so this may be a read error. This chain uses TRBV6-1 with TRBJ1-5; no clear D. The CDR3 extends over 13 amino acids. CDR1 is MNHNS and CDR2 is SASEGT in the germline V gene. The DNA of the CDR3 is TGCGCCAGCAGTGACGCCGCCAGTCAGCCCCAGCATTTT. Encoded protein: CASSDAASQPQHF.

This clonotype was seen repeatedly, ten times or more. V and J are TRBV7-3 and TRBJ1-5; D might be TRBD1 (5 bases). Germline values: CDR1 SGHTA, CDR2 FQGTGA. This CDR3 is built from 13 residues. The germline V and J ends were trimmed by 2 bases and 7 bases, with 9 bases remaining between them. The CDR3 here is CASSLGGEQPQHF. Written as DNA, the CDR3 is TGTGCCAGCAGCTTAGGGGGGGAGCAGCCCCAGCATTTT.

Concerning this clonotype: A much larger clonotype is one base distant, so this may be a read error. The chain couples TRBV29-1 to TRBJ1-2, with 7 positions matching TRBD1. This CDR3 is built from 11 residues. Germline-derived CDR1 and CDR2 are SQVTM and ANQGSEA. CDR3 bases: TGCGGCGCCGGACAGGACTATGGCTACACCTTC. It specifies CGAGQDYGYTF.